The T cell receptor (beta chain) under discussion was sequenced for a study of T cells in Graves' hyperthyroidism and ophthalmopathy. General study points: Blood samples included most of the expanded thyroid clonotypes exceeding 0.001. By a 13 V-J model, ophthalmopathy was set apart from stable hyperthyroidism.

On this clonotype itself: Its antigen is unknown.

V trimming: 0 bases; J trimming: 6 bases; junction bases outside the gene matches: 4. The CDR3 runs to 15 residues. Germline V gene data show CDR1 as SGDLS and CDR2 as YYNGEE. TCR beta CDR3 sequences were amplified from RNA transcripts. First-round RT-PCR of the TCR CDR3 relied on the HTBI primer set. Via MiXCR, TCRdb re-called the multiplex PCR reads, giving one row per CDR3 protein. The profile shows fewer than 450,000 distinct CDR3 sequences, about 17% of them singletons. Uncontrolled infection, other autoimmune disease, pregnancy or lactation led to exclusion. Diagnosis relied on clinical symptoms, serum thyroxine and TRAb, thyroid ultrasound and orbital computed tomography.

The rearrangement links TRBV9 to TRBJ1-4, with 8 bases matching TRBD1. Sequenced input: blood. The receptor was isolated from a woman between 25 and 40 years old with Graves' hyperthyroidism that later progressed to Graves' ophthalmopathy. CDR3 in amino acids: CASSVDYRGDEKLFF. The CDR3 DNA follows: TGTGCCAGCAGCGTAGACTACAGGGGGGATGAAAAACTGTTTTTT.